The T cell receptor beta chain under discussion was sequenced for a study of blood T cells in healthy people across ages. V was clipped by 0 bases and J by 7 bases, with 12 bases between them. Germline V gene sequence: CDR1 MNHNY, CDR2 SVGAGI (reference sequence). The CDR3 consists of 14 residues. With a J-beta primer mix and a sample-barcoded 5' primer, a second PCR ran roughly 7 to 11 cycles. TCRdb re-derived calls from the 5' RACE reads in MiXCR, one entry per CDR3 protein. This sample carries 1.5 million to 1.9 million distinct CDR3 sequences, about 42% of them seen once, and the ten largest clones take 4%.

Specimen: blood. The receptor was isolated from a woman aged 18-29 years in good health. V and J are TRBV6-6 and TRBJ1-2, with a possible D match to TRBD1 (5 bases). The CDR3 loop reads CASSYSAAGFGYTF. The CDR3 DNA reads TGTGCCAGCAGTTACTCGGCTGCAGGGTTTGGCTACACCTTC.